The following is a T cell receptor (beta chain) sequence with its context. These data originate in a study of shared clonotypes between healthy human individuals. Trimming removed 4 bases from V and 0 bases from J, with 17 bases in between. This CDR3 is built from 17 residues. Germline CDR1 and CDR2: SGHDT and YYEEEE. Naive CD8 isolation took CD45RO-negative cells positively selected for CCR7 and excluded terminally differentiated effector memory CD45RA+ cells. TCRdb's table, derived via immunoSEQ multiplex PCR, lists solely in-frame clones and lacks some. There are about 2.2 million clones in the sample; 93% occur only once, and around 1.8% lies in the top ten.

The rearrangement joins TRBV5-6 to TRBJ2-4, with D possibly TRBD2 on 6 matching bases. The sequence was obtained from a man aged 18 to 30 in good health. Some clones in this sample may be carry-over from other donors' samples. The sample was naive CD8+ T cells from PBMCs. The CDR3 DNA reads as TGTGCCAGCAGCAGGGAGTGGGCGGGGACAGCCAAAAACATTCAGTACTTC. Its translation is CASSREWAGTAKNIQYF.